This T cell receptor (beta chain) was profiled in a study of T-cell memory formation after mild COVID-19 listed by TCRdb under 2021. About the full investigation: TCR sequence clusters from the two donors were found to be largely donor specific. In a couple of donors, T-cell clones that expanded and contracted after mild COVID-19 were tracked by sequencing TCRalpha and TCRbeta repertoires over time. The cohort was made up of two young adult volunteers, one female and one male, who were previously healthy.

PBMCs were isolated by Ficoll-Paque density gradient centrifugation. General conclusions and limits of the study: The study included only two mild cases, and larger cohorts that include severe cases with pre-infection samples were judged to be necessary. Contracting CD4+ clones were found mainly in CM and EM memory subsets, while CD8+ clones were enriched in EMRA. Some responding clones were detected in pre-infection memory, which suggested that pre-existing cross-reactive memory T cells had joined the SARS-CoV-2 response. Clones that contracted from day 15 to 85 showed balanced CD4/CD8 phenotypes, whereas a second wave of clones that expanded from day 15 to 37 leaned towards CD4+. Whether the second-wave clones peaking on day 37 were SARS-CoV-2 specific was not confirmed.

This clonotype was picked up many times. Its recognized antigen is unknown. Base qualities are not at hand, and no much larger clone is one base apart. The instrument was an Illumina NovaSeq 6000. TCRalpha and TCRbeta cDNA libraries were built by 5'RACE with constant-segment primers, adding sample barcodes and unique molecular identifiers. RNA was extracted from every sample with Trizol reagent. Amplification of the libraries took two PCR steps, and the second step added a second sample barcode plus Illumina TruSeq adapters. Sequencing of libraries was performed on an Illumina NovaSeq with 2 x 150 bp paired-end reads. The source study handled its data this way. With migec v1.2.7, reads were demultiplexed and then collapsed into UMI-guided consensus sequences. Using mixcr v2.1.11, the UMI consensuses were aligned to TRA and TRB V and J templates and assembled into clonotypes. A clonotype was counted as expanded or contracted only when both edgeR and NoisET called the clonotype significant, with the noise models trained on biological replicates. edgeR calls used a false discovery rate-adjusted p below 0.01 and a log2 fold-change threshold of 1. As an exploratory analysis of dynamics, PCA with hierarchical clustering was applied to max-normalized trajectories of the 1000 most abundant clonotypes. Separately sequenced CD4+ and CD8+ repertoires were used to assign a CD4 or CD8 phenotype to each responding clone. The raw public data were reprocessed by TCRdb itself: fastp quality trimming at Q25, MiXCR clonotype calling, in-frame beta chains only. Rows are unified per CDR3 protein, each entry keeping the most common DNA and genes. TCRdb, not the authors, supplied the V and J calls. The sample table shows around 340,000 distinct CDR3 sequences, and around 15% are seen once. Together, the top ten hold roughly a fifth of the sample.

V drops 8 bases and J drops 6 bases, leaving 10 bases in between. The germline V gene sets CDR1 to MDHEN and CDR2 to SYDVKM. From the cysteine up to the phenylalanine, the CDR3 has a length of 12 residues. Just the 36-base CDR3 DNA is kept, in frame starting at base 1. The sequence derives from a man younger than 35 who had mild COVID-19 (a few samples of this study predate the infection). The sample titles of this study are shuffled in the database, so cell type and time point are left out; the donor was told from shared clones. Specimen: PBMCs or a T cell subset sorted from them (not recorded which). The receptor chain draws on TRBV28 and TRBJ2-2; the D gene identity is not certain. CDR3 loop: CASVGLPGELFF. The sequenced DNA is TGTGCCAGCGTGGGGTTGCCCGGGGAGCTGTTTTTT.